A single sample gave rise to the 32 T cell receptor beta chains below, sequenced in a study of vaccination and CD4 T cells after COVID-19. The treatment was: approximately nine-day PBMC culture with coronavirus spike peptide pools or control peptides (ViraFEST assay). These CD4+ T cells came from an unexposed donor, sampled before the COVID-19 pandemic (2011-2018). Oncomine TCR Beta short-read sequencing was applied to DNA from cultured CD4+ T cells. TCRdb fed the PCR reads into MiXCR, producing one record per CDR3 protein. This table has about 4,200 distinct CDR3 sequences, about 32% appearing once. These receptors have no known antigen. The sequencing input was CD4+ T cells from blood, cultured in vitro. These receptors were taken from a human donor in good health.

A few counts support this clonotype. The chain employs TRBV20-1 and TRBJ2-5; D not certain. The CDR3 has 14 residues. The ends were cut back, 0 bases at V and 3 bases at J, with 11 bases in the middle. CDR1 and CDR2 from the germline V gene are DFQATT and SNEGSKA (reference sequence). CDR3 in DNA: TGCAGTGCTAGAGACGCACGGAGTGAAGAGACCCAGTACTTC. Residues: CSARDARSEETQYF.

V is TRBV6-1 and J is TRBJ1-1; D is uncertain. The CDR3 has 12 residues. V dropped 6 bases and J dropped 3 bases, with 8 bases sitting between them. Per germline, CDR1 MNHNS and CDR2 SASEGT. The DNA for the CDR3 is TGTGCCAGCAGGGAGATCGACACTGAAGCTTTCTTT. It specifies CASREIDTEAFF.

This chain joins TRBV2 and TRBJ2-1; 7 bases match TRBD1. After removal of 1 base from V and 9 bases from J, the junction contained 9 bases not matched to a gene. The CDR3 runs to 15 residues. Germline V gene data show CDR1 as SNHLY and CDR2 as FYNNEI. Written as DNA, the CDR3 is TGTGCCAGCAGTGAAGTGGGCAGGGGGTTGGGTGAGCAGTTCTTC. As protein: CASSEVGRGLGEQFF. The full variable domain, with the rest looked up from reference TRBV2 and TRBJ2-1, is EPEVTQTPSHQVTQMGQEVILRCVPISNHLYFYWYRQILGQKVEFLVSFYNNEISEKSEIFDDQFSVERPDGSNFTLKIRSTKLEDSAMYFCASSEVGRGLGEQFFGPGTRLTVL.

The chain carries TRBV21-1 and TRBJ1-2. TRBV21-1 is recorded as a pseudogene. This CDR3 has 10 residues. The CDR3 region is CASSKDGYTF. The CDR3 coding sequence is TGTGCCAGCAGCAAAGATGGCTACACCTTC.

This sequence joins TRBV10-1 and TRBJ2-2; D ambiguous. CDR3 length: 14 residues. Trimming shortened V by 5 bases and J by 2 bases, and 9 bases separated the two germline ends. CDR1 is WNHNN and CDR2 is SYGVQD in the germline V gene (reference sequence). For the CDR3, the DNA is TGCGCCAGCAGTATTATCCGAAACACCGGGGAGCTGTTTTTT. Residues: CASSIIRNTGELFF.

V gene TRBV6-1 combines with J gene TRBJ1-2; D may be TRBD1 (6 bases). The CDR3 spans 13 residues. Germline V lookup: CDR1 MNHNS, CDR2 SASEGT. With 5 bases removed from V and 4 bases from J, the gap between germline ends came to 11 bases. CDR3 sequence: CASSKTGSYGYTF. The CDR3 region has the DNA TGTGCCAGCAGTAAGACAGGTTCCTATGGCTACACCTTC.

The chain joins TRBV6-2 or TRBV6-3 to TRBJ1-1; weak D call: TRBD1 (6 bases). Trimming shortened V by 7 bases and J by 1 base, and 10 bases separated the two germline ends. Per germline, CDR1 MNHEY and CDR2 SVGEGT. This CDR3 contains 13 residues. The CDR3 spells CASIDRPNTEAFF. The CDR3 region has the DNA TGTGCCAGCATTGACAGGCCGAACACTGAAGCTTTCTTT.

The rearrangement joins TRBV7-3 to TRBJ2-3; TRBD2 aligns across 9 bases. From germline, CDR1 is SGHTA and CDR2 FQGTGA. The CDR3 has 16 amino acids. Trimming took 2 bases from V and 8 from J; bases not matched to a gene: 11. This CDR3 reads CASSLLGGGDLGTQYF. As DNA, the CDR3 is TGTGCCAGCAGCTTACTGGGCGGGGGGGACCTCGGTACGCAGTATTTT.

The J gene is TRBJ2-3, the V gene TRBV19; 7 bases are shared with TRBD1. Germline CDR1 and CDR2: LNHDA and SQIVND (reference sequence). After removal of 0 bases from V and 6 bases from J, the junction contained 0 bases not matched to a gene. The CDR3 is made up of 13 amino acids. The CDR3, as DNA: TGTGCCAGTAGTATAGACAGGGGGGATACGCAGTATTTT. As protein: CASSIDRGDTQYF.

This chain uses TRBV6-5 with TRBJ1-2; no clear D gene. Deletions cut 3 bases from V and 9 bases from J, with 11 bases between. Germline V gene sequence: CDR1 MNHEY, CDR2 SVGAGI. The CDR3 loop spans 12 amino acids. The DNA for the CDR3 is TGTGCCAGCAGTTATTCGGACGCTAGCTACACCTTC. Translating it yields CASSYSDASYTF.

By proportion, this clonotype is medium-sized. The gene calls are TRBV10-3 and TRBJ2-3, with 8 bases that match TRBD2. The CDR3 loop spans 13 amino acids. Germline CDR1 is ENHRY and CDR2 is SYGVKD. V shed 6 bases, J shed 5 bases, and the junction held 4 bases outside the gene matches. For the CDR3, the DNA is TGTGCCATCAGAATGCTAGCGGGAGATACGCAGTATTTT. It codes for CAIRMLAGDTQYF.

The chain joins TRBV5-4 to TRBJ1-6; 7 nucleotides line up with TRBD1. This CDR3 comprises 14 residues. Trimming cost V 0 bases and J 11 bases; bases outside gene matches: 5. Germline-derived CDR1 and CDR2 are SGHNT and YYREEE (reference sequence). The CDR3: CASSLEGGLPPLHF. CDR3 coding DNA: TGTGCCAGCAGCTTGGAAGGGGGCTTGCCACCCCTCCACTTT.

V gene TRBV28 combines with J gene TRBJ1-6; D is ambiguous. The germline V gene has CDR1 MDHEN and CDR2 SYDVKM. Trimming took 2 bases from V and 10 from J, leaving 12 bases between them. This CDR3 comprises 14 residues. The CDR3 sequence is CASSLREGYSPLHF. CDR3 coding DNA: TGTGCCAGCAGTTTAAGGGAGGGCTACTCACCCCTCCACTTT.

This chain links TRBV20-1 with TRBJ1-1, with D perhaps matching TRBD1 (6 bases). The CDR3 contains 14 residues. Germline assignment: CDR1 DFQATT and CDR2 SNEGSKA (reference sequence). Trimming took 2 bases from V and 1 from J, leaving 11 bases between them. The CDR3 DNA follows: TGCAGTGCTAGAATCCAGGGGAAGAACACTGAAGCTTTCTTT. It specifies CSARIQGKNTEAFF.

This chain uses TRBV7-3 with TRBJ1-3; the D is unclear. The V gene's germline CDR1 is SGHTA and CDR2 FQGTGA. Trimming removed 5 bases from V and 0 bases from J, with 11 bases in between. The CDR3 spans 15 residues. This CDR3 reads CASSPFGNSGNTIYF. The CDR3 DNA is TGTGCCAGCAGCCCCTTCGGTAACTCTGGAAACACCATATATTTT.

CDR3 DNA: TGTGCCACCAGCAGAGATGCCGGTAAGGGAAATGTCGGCTACACCTTC. Its protein is CATSRDAGKGNVGYTF. This sequence joins TRBV15 and TRBJ1-2; D not resolved. V was trimmed by 0 bases and J by 8 bases, leaving 19 bases between them. Germline-derived CDR1 and CDR2 are LNHNV and YYDKDF (reference sequence). This CDR3 has 16 amino acids.

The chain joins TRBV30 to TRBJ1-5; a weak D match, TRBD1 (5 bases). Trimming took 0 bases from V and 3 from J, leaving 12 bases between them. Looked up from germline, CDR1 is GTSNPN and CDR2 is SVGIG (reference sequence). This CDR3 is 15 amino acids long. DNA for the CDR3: TGTGCCTGGAGTGTTGTGGGGCGGAACAATCAGCCCCAGCATTTT. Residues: CAWSVVGRNNQPQHF.

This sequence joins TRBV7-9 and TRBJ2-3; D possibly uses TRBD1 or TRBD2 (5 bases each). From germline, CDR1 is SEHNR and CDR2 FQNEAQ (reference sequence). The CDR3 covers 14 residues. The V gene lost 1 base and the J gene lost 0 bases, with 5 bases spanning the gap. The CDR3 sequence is CASSLGDSTDTQYF. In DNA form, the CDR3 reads TGTGCCAGCAGCTTAGGGGACAGCACAGATACGCAGTATTTT.

CDR3 coding DNA: TGCAGTGCTAGAGATAGGGGGCCTGAAGCTTTCTTT. Translating it yields CSARDRGPEAFF. J is TRBJ1-1 and V is TRBV20-1; 7 positions agree with TRBD1. CDR1 and CDR2 from the germline V gene are DFQATT and SNEGSKA (reference sequence). This CDR3 has 12 amino acids. Unmatched junction bases numbered 1, after V lost 0 bases and J lost 6 bases.

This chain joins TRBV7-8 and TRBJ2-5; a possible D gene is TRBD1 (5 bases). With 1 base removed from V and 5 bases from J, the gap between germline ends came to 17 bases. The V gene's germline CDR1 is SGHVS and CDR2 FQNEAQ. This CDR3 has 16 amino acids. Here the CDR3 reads CASSLGWGPNRETQYF. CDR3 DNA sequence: TGTGCCAGCAGCTTAGGGTGGGGCCCAAACCGGGAGACCCAGTACTTC.

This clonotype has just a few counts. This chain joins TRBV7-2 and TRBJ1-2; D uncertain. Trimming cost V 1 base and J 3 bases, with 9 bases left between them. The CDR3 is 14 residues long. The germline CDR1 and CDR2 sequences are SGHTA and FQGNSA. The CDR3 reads CASSLGTLDYGYTF. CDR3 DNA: TGTGCCAGCAGCTTAGGGACCCTCGACTATGGCTACACCTTC.

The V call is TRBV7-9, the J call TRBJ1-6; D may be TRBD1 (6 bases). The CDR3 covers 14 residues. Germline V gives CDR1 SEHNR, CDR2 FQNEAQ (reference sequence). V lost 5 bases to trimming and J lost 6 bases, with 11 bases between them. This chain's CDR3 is CASSPPGANSPLHF. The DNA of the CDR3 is TGTGCCAGCAGCCCCCCAGGGGCTAATTCACCCCTCCACTTT.

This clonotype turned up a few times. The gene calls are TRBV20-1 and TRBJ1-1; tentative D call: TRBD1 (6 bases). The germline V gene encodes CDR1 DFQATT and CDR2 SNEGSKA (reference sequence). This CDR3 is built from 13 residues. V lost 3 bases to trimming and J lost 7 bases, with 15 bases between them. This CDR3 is CSASGGGEDEAFF. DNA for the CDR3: TGCAGTGCTAGCGGCGGGGGCGAAGATGAAGCTTTCTTT.

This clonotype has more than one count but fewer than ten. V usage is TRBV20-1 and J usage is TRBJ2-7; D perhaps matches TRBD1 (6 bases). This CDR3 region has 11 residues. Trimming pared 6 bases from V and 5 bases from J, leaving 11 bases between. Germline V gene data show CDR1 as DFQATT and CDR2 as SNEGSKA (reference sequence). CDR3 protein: CSANTGNEQYF. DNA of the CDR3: TGCAGTGCCAACACAGGGAACGAGCAGTACTTC.

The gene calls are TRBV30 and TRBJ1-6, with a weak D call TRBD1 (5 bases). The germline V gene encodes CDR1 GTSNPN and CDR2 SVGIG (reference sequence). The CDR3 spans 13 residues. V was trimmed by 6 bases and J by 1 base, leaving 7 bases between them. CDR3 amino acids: CACRESYNSPLHF. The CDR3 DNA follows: TGTGCCTGCAGGGAGTCCTATAATTCACCCCTCCACTTT.

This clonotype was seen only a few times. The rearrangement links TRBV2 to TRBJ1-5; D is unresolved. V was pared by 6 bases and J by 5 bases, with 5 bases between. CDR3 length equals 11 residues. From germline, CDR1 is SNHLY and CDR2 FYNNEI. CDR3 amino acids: CASSKDQPQHF. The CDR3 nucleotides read TGTGCCAGCAGCAAAGATCAGCCCCAGCATTTT.

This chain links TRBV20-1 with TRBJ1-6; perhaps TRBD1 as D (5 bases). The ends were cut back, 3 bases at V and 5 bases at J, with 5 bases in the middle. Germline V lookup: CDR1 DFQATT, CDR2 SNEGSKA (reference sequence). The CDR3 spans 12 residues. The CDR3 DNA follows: TGCAGTGCTAGGGACAATAATTCACCCCTCCACTTT. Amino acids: CSARDNNSPLHF.

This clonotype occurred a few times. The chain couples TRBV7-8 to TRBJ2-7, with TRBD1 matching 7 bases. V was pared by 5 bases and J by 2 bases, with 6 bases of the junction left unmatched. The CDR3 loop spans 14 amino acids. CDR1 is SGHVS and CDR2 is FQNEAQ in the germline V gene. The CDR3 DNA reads TGTGCCAGCAGCCCCATGGGACAGACCTACGAGCAGTACTTC. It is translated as CASSPMGQTYEQYF.

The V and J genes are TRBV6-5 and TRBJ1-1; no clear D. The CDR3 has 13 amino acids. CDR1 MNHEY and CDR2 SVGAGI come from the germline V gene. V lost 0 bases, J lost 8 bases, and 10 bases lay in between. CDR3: CASSYSIAGEAFF. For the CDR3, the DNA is TGTGCCAGCAGTTACTCGATTGCGGGGGAAGCTTTCTTT.

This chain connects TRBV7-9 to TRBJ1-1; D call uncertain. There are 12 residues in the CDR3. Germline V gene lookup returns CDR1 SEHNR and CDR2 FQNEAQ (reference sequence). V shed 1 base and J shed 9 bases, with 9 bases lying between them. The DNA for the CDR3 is TGTGCCAGCAGCTTAGTAGCAAGGAAAGCTTTCTTT. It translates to CASSLVARKAFF.

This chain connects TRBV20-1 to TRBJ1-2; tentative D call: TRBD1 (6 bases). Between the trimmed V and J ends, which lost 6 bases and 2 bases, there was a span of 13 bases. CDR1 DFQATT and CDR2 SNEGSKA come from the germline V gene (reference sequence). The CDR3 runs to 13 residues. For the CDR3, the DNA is TGCAGTGCCGCGGACAGAATAAACTATGGCTACACCTTC. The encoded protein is CSAADRINYGYTF.

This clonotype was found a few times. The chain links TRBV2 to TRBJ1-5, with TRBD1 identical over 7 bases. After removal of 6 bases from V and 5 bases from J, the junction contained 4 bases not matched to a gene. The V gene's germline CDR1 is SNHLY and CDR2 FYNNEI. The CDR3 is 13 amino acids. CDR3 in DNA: TGTGCCAGCAGCGACAGGGAACATCAGCCCCAGCATTTT. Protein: CASSDREHQPQHF.